This T cell receptor beta chain is from a study of T cell changes during pregnancy in multiple sclerosis. Germline CDR1 and CDR2: SGHNT and YYREEE (reference sequence). V lost 0 bases to trimming and J lost 2 bases, with 9 bases between them. The CDR3 runs 14 residues. The table came from immunoSEQ multiplex PCR; TCRdb's copy has only in-frame clones and leaves some out. The table lists over 45,000 clones, over 80% of them singletons. This rearrangement joins TRBV5-4 to TRBJ2-7; maybe TRBD1 (5 bases). The receptor's source is a female donor in good health, enrolled as a control in a pregnancy study. The material sequenced was CD4+ T cells from peripheral blood mononuclear cells, taken in the second trimester of pregnancy. The CDR3 sequence is CASSLASGPYEQYF. CDR3 in DNA: TGTGCCAGCAGCTTGGCGTCAGGGCCCTACGAGCAGTACTTC.